One sample yielded the 17 T cell receptor beta chains listed below, sequenced in a study of blood T cell repertoires in COVID-19. The protocol was immunoSEQ multiplex PCR, while the TCRdb copy is restricted to in-frame clones and leaves out a portion. The sample holds nearly 200,000 clones, roughly nine tenths seen once. What was sequenced was peripheral blood. These receptors were obtained from an older woman with acute or convalescent COVID-19.

The chain combines TRBV29-1 with TRBJ1-3; no clear D gene. CDR1 and CDR2 from the germline V gene are SQVTM and ANQGSEA. Between the trimmed V and J ends, which lost 7 bases and 0 bases, there was a span of 13 bases. This CDR3 region has 14 residues. CDR3 sequence: CSAVTGSSGNTIYF. In DNA, the CDR3 is TGCAGCGCCGTGACGGGGAGCTCTGGAAACACCATATATTTT.

The genes are TRBV5-1 and TRBJ2-2; TRBD1 is a possible D gene (6 bases). CDR1 is SGHRS and CDR2 is YFSETQ in the germline V gene. The CDR3 is made up of 14 amino acids. The V end lost 3 bases, the J end lost 3 bases, and 9 bases lay between the germline ends. The chain's CDR3 is CASSYTGHTGELFF. The CDR3 DNA sequence: TGCGCCAGCAGCTACACAGGGCACACCGGGGAGCTGTTTTTT.

The rearrangement links TRBV25-1 to TRBJ1-1; the D is unclear. V lost 6 bases to trimming and J lost 1 base, with 6 bases between them. The CDR3 extends over 12 amino acids. Germline loops: CDR1 MGHDK, CDR2 SYGVNS. The CDR3 protein is CASRIGNTEAFF. In nucleotides, the CDR3 is TGTGCCAGCAGGATCGGGAACACTGAAGCTTTCTTT.

The V call is TRBV6-5, the J call TRBJ2-3; no firm D call. The CDR3 is 12 residues long. Germline CDR1 reads MNHEY; CDR2 reads SVGAGI. Trimming pared 0 bases from V and 8 bases from J, leaving 6 bases between. Here the CDR3 reads CASSYSTGTQYF. The CDR3 region has the DNA TGTGCCAGCAGTTACTCAACGGGTACGCAGTATTTT.

V usage is TRBV28 and J usage is TRBJ1-5; no definite D call. Trimming pared 2 bases from V and 1 base from J, leaving 3 bases between. The CDR3 contains 13 residues. The germline V gene has CDR1 MDHEN and CDR2 SYDVKM. CDR3 DNA sequence: TGTGCCAGCAGTTTACTGAGCAATCAGCCCCAGCATTTT. It yields the protein CASSLLSNQPQHF.

The rearrangement joins TRBV6-1 to TRBJ2-7; a possible D gene is TRBD1 (5 bases). V lost 2 bases and J lost 6, with 8 bases in between. The CDR3 is 12 amino acids. Per germline, CDR1 MNHNS and CDR2 SASEGT. The CDR3 coding sequence is TGTGCCAGCAGTGAACAGGGATCCGAGCAGTACTTC. Its protein product is CASSEQGSEQYF.

The chain recombines TRBV5-1 with TRBJ2-7; TRBD1 matches at 9 bases. V gave up 4 bases and J gave up 2 bases; unmatched junction bases: 7. The CDR3 is made up of 15 amino acids. From germline, CDR1 is SGHRS and CDR2 YFSETQ. CDR3: CASSVTGTGTYEQYF. The CDR3 region has the DNA TGCGCCAGCAGCGTAACCGGGACAGGGACCTACGAGCAGTACTTC.

This clone was recorded once. V gene TRBV5-6 combines with J gene TRBJ2-1, with a weak D call TRBD1 (5 bases). Looked up from germline, CDR1 is SGHDT and CDR2 is YYEEEE. Trimming removed 2 bases at V and 4 bases at J, with 7 bases between. CDR3 length equals 13 residues. This CDR3 is CASSFTGYNEQFF. CDR3 DNA: TGTGCCAGCAGCTTTACAGGATACAATGAGCAGTTCTTC.

The chain recombines TRBV19 with TRBJ1-5; a weak D match, TRBD1 (5 bases). The CDR3 consists of 14 residues. V was pared by 7 bases and J by 3 bases, with 13 bases between. Germline CDR1 reads LNHDA; CDR2 reads SQIVND (reference sequence). Written as DNA, the CDR3 is TGTGCCAGTAAGGAGGGACGGGACAATCAGCCCCAGCATTTT. Amino acids: CASKEGRDNQPQHF. Full variable domain (remainder filled in from reference TRBV19 and TRBJ1-5): DGGITQSPKYLFRKEGQNVTLSCEQNLNHDAMYWYRQDPGQGLRLIYYSQIVNDFQKGDIAEGYSVSREKKESFPLTVTSAQKNPTAFYLCASKEGRDNQPQHFGDGTRLSIL.

V and J are TRBV20-1 and TRBJ2-4; TRBD1 matches at 8 bases. J lost 7 bases, V lost 3 bases, and 8 bases had no gene match. The CDR3 has 14 amino acids. Per the germline V gene, CDR1 is DFQATT and CDR2 is SNEGSKA (reference sequence). The CDR3 sequence: CSASQTGVRNIQYF. CDR3 in DNA: TGCAGTGCTAGTCAGACAGGGGTTAGGAACATTCAGTACTTC.

The V call is TRBV27, the J call TRBJ1-1; D remains unclear. Germline CDR1 and CDR2: MNHEY and SMNVEV (reference sequence). V lost 3 bases to trimming and J lost 0 bases, with 8 bases between them. This CDR3 contains 14 residues. The DNA of the CDR3 is TGTGCCAGCAGTTTGTCCAGTCTGAACACTGAAGCTTTCTTT. Residues: CASSLSSLNTEAFF.

This chain links TRBV4-1 with TRBJ2-1; possibly TRBD1 for D (7 bases). Trimming shortened V by 1 base and J by 5 bases, and 12 bases separated the two germline ends. CDR1 MGHRA and CDR2 YSYEKL come from the germline V gene. CDR3 length: 15 amino acids. For the CDR3, the DNA is TGCGCCAGCAGCCAAGGGAGGGACAGACACAATGAGCAGTTCTTC. Protein sequence: CASSQGRDRHNEQFF.

This sequence joins TRBV5-1 and TRBJ2-2, with a possible D match to TRBD2 (5 bases). Between the trimmed V and J ends, which lost 6 bases and 4 bases, there was a span of 13 bases. CDR1 is SGHRS, CDR2 YFSETQ, per germline. CDR3 size: 14 residues. The CDR3, as DNA: TGCGCCAGCAATCCGGCCGGGGTCACCGGGGAGCTGTTTTTT. Encoded protein: CASNPAGVTGELFF.

The chain combines TRBV28 with TRBJ1-1, with TRBD1 as a possible D gene (5 bases). V gave up 6 bases and J gave up 11 bases, with 13 bases separating them. Germline lookup yields CDR1 MDHEN and CDR2 SYDVKM. The CDR3 extends over 11 amino acids. The CDR3 loop is CASRQFRVAFF. The DNA of the CDR3 is TGTGCCAGCAGACAGTTCAGGGTTGCTTTCTTT.

This clone came up a few times. CDR3 loop: CASSLDRGRGRTEAFF. The CDR3 DNA is TGTGCCAGCAGCTTAGACAGGGGGCGAGGACGGACTGAAGCTTTCTTT. The V and J genes are TRBV7-9 and TRBJ1-1; 9 bases agree with TRBD1. The germline V gene has CDR1 SEHNR and CDR2 FQNEAQ (reference sequence). V was clipped by 1 base and J by 5 bases; unmatched bases: 8. This CDR3 is 16 amino acids long. The full variable domain, with the rest looked up from reference TRBV7-9 and TRBJ1-1, is DTGVSQNPRHKITKRGQNVTFRCDPISEHNRLYWYRQTLGQGPEFLTYFQNEAQLEKSRLLSDRFSAERPKGSFSTLEIQRTEQGDSAMYLCASSLDRGRGRTEAFFGQGTRLTVV.

V usage is TRBV11-2 and J usage is TRBJ1-6, with unresolved D. CDR3 length: 16 residues. Germline-derived CDR1 and CDR2 are SGHAT and FQNNGV. The V and J ends lost 5 bases and 7 bases respectively, with 18 bases between them. This chain's CDR3 is CASSPTDSGGNSPLHF. Written as DNA, the CDR3 is TGTGCCAGCAGCCCAACGGACTCGGGAGGCAATTCACCCCTCCACTTT.

V is TRBV7-6 and J is TRBJ2-7; tentatively, D is TRBD2 (7 bases). CDR1 is SGHVS and CDR2 is FNYEAQ in the germline V gene. V lost 0 bases and J 3 bases, leaving 12 bases between the germline ends. The CDR3 is made up of 15 amino acids. This CDR3 is CASSLAAGAVYEQYF. In DNA, the CDR3 is TGTGCCAGCAGCTTAGCGGCGGGGGCGGTCTACGAGCAGTACTTC.